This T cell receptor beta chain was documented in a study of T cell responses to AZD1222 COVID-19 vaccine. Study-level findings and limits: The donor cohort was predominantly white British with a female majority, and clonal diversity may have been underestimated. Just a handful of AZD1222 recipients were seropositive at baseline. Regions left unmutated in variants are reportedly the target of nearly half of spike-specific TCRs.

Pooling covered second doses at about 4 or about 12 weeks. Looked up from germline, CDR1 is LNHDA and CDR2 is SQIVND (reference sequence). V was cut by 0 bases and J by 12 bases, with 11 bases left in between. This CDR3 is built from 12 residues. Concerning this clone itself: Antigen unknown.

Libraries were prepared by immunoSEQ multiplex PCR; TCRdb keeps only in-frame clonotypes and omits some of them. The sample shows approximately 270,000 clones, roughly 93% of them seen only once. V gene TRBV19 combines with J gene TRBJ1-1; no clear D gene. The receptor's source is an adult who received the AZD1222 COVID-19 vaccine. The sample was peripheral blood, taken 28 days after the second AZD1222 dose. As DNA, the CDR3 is TGTGCCAGTAGTATAGAAACGGCGGGTCCTTTCTTT. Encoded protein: CASSIETAGPFF.